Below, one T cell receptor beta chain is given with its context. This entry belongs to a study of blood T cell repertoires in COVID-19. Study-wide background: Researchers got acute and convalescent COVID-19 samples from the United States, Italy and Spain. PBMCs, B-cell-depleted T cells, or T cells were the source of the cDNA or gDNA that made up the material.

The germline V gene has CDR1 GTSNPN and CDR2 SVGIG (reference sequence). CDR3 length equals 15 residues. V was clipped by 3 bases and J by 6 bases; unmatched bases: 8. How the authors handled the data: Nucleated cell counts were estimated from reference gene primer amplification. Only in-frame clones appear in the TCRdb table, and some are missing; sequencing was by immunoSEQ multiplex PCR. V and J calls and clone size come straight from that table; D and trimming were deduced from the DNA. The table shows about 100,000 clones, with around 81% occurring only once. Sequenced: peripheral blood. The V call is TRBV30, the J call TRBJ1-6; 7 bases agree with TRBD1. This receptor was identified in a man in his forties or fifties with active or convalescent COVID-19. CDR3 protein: CAWRLRGLSNSPLHF. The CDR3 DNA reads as TGTGCCTGGAGACTAAGGGGGCTGAGTAATTCACCCCTCCACTTT.